The next 12 T cell receptor beta chains were all read from a single sample in a study of blood T cell repertoires in COVID-19. Sequencing used immunoSEQ multiplex PCR; TCRdb keeps in-frame clones, though not all of them. The repertoire includes approximately 120,000 clones, about 77% of them detected once, and around 18% sits in the top ten. Specimen: peripheral blood. All receptors derive from a man older than 75 with acute or convalescent COVID-19.

This clone was detected only once. The rearrangement uses TRBV18 and TRBJ2-1; 8 bases match TRBD1. V shed 5 bases and J 5 bases; nucleotides not matched to a gene: 2. This CDR3 region has 13 residues. Per the germline V gene, CDR1 is KGHSH and CDR2 is LQKENI. The CDR3 region has the DNA TGTGCCAGCTCAGTGGGACAGGACAATGAGCAGTTCTTC. It translates to CASSVGQDNEQFF.

This clone was observed a few times. The chain recombines TRBV5-1 with TRBJ1-3; D call uncertain. Germline-derived CDR1 and CDR2 are SGHRS and YFSETQ. CDR3 length equals 17 residues. The germline V and J ends were trimmed by 0 bases and 0 bases, with 13 bases remaining between them. The CDR3 is CASSLAAGWPSGNTIYF. DNA of the CDR3: TGCGCCAGCAGCTTGGCGGCAGGATGGCCCTCTGGAAACACCATATATTTT.

This clone was seen more than once but under ten times. This chain links TRBV7-6 with TRBJ2-7; possible D gene TRBD2, 5 bases. V was shortened by 0 bases and J by 0 bases, with 9 bases between the two germline ends. The CDR3 sequence is 15 residues long. Germline V gene data show CDR1 as SGHVS and CDR2 as FNYEAQ. The CDR3 loop is CASSLAGGSSYEQYF. CDR3 nucleotide sequence: TGTGCCAGCAGCTTAGCGGGTGGGAGCTCCTACGAGCAGTACTTC.

This chain joins TRBV6-5 and TRBJ1-3, with 8 bases aligning to TRBD1. The CDR3 extends over 15 amino acids. J lost 1 base, V lost 10 bases, and 9 bases had no gene match. CDR1 and CDR2 from the germline V gene are MNHEY and SVGAGI. The CDR3: CATRAQGASGNTIYF. The CDR3 nucleotides read TGTGCCACCCGAGCCCAGGGGGCTTCTGGAAACACCATATATTTT.

The chain links TRBV5-8 to TRBJ2-2, with TRBD2 as a possible D gene (6 bases). Per the germline V gene, CDR1 is SGHTS and CDR2 is YDEGEE. The CDR3 is made up of 16 amino acids. The V and J ends lost 1 base and 1 base respectively, with 11 bases between them. CDR3 nucleotides: TGTGCCAGCAGCTTGATTGGACTATTGAACACCGGGGAGCTGTTTTTT. Protein sequence: CASSLIGLLNTGELFF.

Note on this clone: Within the sample, other DNA sequences also encode this same CDR3. The V gene is TRBV5-1, the J gene TRBJ2-7; possibly TRBD1 for D (6 bases). V lost 4 bases to trimming and J lost 4 bases, with 12 bases between them. CDR3 length equals 13 residues. Germline V CDR1 and CDR2: SGHRS, YFSETQ. This CDR3 reads CASSTGQGYEQYF. CDR3 DNA: TGCGCCAGCAGCACCGGTCAGGGGTACGAGCAGTACTTC.

The genes are TRBV7-9 and TRBJ2-3, with D uncertain. The CDR3 spans 12 residues. Trimming took off 5 bases at V and 2 bases at J, with 5 bases between the two ends. Germline V gene data show CDR1 as SEHNR and CDR2 as FQNEAQ (reference sequence). CDR3 residues: CASSPITDTQYF. For the CDR3, the DNA is TGTGCCAGCAGCCCTATCACAGATACGCAGTATTTT.

The chain carries TRBV7-2 and TRBJ2-3; 12 nucleotides agree with TRBD2. Losses at the gene ends were 3 bases for V and 2 bases for J; bases not matched to a gene: 9. The germline CDR1 and CDR2 sequences are SGHTA and FQGNSA. This CDR3 has 18 amino acids. CDR3: CASSFGLAGGQPTDTQYF. CDR3 DNA: TGTGCCAGCAGCTTTGGGCTAGCGGGGGGGCAACCCACAGATACGCAGTATTTT.

This chain uses TRBV6-5 with TRBJ1-3; TRBD1 might be the D (6 bases). The CDR3 has 15 amino acids. Germline CDR1 MNHEY, CDR2 SVGAGI. V was pared by 5 bases and J by 5 bases, with 16 bases between. The CDR3: CASSRARGSRNTIYF. The DNA for the CDR3 is TGTGCCAGCAGTCGCGCCAGGGGATCTAGAAACACCATATATTTT.

The CDR3 region is CASRGTLYEQYF. CDR3 sequence (DNA): TGTGCCAGCAGGGGGACACTCTACGAGCAGTACTTC. The chain uses TRBV28 and TRBJ2-7; a weak D match, TRBD1 (6 bases). This CDR3 region has 12 residues. The germline V and J ends were trimmed by 6 bases and 3 bases, with 9 bases remaining between them. Germline loops: CDR1 MDHEN, CDR2 SYDVKM.

This clone was observed a handful of times. V usage is TRBV30 and J usage is TRBJ2-3; D call uncertain. V was clipped by 3 bases and J by 2 bases, with 12 bases between them. This CDR3 is 14 amino acids long. Germline-derived CDR1 and CDR2 are GTSNPN and SVGIG (reference sequence). Written as DNA, the CDR3 is TGTGCCTGGAGCGGTCACTACTTCACAGATACGCAGTATTTT. Amino acid sequence: CAWSGHYFTDTQYF. Using reference TRBV30 and TRBJ2-3 for the parts outside the CDR3, the full variable domain is SQTIHQWPATLVQPVGSPLSLECTVEGTSNPNLYWYRQAAGRGLQLLFYSVGIGQISSEVPQNLSASRPQDRQFILSSKKLLLSDSGFYLCAWSGHYFTDTQYFGPGTRLTVL.

The genes are TRBV5-1 and TRBJ2-1; TRBD2 might be the D (5 bases). The CDR3 spans 17 residues. Trimming shortened V by 6 bases and J by 4 bases, and 23 bases separated the two germline ends. CDR1 and CDR2 from the germline V gene are SGHRS and YFSETQ. The CDR3 reads CASKKGPGTRTYNEQFF. CDR3 nucleotides: TGCGCCAGCAAAAAAGGACCGGGAACAAGAACTTACAATGAGCAGTTCTTC.